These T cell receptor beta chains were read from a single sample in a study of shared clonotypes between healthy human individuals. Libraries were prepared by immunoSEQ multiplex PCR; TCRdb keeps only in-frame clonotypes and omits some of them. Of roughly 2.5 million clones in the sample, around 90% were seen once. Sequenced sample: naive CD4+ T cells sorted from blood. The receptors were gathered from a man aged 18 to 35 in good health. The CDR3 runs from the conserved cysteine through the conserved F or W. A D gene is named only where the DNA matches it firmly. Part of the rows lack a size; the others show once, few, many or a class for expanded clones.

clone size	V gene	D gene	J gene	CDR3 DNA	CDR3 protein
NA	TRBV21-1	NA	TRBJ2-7	TGTGCCAGCAGCAAAGCGGGGAGCTCCTACGAGCAGTACTTC	CASSKAGSSYEQYF
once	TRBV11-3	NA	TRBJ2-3	TGTGCCAGCAGCTTAGATGGGTACAGCACAGATACGCAGTATTTT	CASSLDGYSTDTQYF
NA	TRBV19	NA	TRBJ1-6	TGTGCCAGTACCCCTTCCGGGCCAATCAATTCACCCCTCCACTTT	CASTPSGPINSPLHF
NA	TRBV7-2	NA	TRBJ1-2	TGTGCCAGCAGCTTAGACACAGCCGCTAACTATGGCTACACCTTC	CASSLDTAANYGYTF
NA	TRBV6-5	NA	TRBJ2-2	TGTGCCAGCAGTAAAGAGTGGGGCACCGGGGAGCTGTTTTTT	CASSKEWGTGELFF
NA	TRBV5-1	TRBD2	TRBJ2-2	TGCGCCAGCAGCTCACCCCAGGGCAGCGGGGGGGTCTACACCGGGGAGCTGTTTTTT	CASSSPQGSGGVYTGELFF
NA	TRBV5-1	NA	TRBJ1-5	TGCGCCACCCCAGTGGGCCCGTATAGCAATCAGCCCCAGCATTTT	CATPVGPYSNQPQHF
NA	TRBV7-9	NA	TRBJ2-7	TGTGCCAGCAGCTGGGGGGCTAGCTCCTACGAGCAGTACTTC	CASSWGASSYEQYF
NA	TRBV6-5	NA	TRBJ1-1	TGTGCCAGCAGGGACGCCGCTGTTTCCACTGAAGCTTTCTTT	CASRDAAVSTEAFF
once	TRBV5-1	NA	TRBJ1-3	TGCGCCAGCAGCTTGAGTTCCACTGGAAACACCATATATTTT	CASSLSSTGNTIYF
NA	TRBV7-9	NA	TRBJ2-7	TGTGCCAGCAGCTTAAGTCCTCTCTCCTACGAGCAGTACTTC	CASSLSPLSYEQYF
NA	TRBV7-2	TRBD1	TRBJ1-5	TGTGCCAGCAGCTTAGAGGGGACAGGGGAACAGCCCCAGCATTTT	CASSLEGTGEQPQHF
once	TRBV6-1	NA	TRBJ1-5	TGTGCCAGCAGCATCCACAGGGTATCCGGTCAGCCCCAGCATTTT	CASSIHRVSGQPQHF
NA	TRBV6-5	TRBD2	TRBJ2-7	TGTGCCAGCAGTCGGCGGGAGGTCTACGAGCAGTACTTC	CASSRREVYEQYF
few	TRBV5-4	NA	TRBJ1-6	TGTGCCAGCAGCCTTGGGGGGAACATAGGTTCACCCCTCCACTTT	CASSLGGNIGSPLHF
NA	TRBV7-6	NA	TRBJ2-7	TGTGCCAGCAGCTTGGGAGCGGGCTCCTACGAGCAGTACTTC	CASSLGAGSYEQYF
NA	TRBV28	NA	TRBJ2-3	TGTGCCAGCAGTTACCAGGGGACCACAGATACGCAGTATTTT	CASSYQGTTDTQYF
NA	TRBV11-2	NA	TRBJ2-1	TGTGCCAGCAGCCTGACCGCGGGTACAGCCTACAATGAGCAGTTCTTC	CASSLTAGTAYNEQFF
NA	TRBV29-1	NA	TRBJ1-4	TGCAGCGTCTCGGGACACCTAGGCGAAAAACTGTTTTTT	CSVSGHLGEKLFF
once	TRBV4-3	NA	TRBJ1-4	TGCGCCAGCAGCCAAGATCGAGTGAAAGGGGGGAGAGGCGAAAAACTGTTTTTT	CASSQDRVKGGRGEKLFF
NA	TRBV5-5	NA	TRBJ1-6	TGTGCCAGCAAGAGCTCCTATAATTCACCCCTCCACTTT	CASKSSYNSPLHF
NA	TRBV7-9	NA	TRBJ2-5	TGTGCCAGCAGCTTAGATGGGACCCAGTACTTC	CASSLDGTQYF
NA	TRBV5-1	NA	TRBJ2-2	TGCGCCAGCAGCTTGGGCGGGACGGGCACCGGGGAGCTGTTTTTT	CASSLGGTGTGELFF
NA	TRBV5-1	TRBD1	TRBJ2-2	TGCGCCAGCAGCTTGGAAAAGGGGGCGAGCACCGGGGAGCTGTTTTTT	CASSLEKGASTGELFF
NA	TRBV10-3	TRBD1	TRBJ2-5	TGTGCCATCAGTGGTGGGACAGACCCCGGGACCCAGTACTTC	CAISGGTDPGTQYF
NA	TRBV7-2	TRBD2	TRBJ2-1	TGTGCCAGCAGCCTCCTAGCGGGAGGATTATGGCAGTTCTTC	CASSLLAGGLWQFF
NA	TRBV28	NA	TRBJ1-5	TGTGCCAGCAGTTTATCTTTCGGTAAAGAGCCCCAGCATTTT	CASSLSFGKEPQHF